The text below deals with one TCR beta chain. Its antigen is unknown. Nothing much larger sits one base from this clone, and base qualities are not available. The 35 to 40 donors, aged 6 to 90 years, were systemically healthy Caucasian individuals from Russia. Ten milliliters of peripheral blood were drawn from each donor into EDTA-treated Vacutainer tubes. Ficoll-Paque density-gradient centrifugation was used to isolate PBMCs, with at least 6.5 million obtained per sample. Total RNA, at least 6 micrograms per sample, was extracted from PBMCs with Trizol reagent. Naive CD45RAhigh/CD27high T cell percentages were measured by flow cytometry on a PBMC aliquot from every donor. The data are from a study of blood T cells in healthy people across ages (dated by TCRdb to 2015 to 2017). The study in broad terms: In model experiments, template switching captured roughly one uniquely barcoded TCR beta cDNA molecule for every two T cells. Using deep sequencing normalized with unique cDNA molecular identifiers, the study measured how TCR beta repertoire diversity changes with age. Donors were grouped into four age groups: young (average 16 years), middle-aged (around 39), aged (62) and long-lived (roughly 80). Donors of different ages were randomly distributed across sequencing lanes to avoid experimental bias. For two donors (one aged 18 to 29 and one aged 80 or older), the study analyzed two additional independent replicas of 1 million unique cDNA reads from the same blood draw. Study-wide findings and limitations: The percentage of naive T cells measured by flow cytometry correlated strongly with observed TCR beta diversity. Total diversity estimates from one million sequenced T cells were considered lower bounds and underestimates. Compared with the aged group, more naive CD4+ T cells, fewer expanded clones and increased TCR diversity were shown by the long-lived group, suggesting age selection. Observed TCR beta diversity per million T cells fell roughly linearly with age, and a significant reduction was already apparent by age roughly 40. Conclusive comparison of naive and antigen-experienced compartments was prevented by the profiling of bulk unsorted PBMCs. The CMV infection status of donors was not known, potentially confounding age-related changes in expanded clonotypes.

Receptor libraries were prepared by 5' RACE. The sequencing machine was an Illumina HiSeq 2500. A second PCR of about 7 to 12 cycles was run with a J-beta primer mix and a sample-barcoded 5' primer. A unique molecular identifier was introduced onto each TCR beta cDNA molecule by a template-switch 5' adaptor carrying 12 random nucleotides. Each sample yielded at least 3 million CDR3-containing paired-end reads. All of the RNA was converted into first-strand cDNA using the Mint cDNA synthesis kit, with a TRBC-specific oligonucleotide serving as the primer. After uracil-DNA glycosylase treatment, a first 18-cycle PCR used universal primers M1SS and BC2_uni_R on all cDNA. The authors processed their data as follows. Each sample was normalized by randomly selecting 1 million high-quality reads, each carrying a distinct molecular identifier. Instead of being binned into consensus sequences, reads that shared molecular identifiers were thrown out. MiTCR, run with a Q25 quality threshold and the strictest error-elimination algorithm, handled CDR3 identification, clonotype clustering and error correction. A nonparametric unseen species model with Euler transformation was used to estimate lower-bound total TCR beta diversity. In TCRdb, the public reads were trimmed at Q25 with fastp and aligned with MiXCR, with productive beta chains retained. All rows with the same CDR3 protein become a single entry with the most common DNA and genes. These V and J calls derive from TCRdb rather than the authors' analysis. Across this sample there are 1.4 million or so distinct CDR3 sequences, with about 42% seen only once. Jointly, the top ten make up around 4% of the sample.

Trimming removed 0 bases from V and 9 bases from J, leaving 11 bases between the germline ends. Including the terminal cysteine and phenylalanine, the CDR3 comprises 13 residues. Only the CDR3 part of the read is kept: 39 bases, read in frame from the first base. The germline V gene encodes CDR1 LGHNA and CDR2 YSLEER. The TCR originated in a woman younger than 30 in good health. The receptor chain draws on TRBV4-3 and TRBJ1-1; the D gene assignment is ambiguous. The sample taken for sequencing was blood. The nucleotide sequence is TGCGCCAGCAGCCAAGATCTAACAGTCAAAGCTTTCTTT. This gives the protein CASSQDLTVKAFF.